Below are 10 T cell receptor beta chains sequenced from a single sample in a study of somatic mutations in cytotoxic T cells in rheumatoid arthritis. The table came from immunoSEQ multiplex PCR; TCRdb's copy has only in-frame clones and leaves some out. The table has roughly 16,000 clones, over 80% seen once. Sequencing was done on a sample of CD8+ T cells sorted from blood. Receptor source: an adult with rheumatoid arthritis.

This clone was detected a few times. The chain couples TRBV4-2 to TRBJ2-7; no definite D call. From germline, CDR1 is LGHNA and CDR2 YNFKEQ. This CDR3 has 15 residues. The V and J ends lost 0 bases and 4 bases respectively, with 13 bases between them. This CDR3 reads CASSQEVVQQYEQYF. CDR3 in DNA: TGTGCCAGCAGCCAAGAGGTGGTCCAACAATACGAGCAGTACTTC.

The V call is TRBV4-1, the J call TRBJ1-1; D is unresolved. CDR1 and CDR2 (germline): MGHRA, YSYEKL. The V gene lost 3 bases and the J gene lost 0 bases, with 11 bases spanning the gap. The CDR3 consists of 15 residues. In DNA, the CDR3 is TGCGCCAGCAGCCAGGTTGGCGCCATGAACACTGAAGCTTTCTTT. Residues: CASSQVGAMNTEAFF.

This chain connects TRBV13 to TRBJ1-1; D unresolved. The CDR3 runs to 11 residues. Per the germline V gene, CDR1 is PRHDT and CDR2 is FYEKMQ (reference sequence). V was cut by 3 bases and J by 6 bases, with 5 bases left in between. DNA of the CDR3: TGTGCCAGCAGCTTTGGGGCTGAAGCTTTCTTT. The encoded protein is CASSFGAEAFF.

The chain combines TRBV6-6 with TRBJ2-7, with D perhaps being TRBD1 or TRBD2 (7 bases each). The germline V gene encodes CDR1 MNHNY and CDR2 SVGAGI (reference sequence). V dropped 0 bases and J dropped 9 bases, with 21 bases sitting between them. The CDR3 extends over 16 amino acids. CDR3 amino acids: CASSYSPDREGPGQYF. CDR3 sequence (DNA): TGTGCCAGCAGTTACTCACCCGACAGGGAGGGCCCCGGGCAGTACTTC.

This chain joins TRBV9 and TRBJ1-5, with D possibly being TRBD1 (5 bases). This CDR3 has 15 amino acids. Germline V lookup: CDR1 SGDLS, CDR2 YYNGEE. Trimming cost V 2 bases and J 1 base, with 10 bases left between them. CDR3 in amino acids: CASSVGGRSNQPQHF. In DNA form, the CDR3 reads TGTGCCAGCAGCGTGGGGGGTCGGAGCAATCAGCCCCAGCATTTT.

The CDR3 loop is CASSPEAGETGELFF. In DNA, the CDR3 is TGTGCCAGCTCACCAGAGGCAGGGGAGACCGGGGAGCTGTTTTTT. The chain is built from TRBV18 and TRBJ2-2, with D perhaps TRBD1 (6 bases). This CDR3 contains 15 residues. Germline-derived CDR1 and CDR2 are KGHSH and LQKENI. V was cut by 2 bases and J by 5 bases, with 12 bases left in between. Supplemented by reference TRBV18 and TRBJ2-2, the full variable domain reads NAGVMQNPRHLVRRRGQEARLRCSPMKGHSHVYWYRQLPEEGLKFMVYLQKENIIDESGMPKERFSAEFPKEGPSILRIQQVVRGDSAAYFCASSPEAGETGELFFGEGSRLTVL.

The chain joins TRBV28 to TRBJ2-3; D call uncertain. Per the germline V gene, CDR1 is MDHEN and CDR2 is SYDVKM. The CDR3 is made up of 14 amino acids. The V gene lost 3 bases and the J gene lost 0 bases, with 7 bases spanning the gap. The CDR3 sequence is CASSFAPSTDTQYF. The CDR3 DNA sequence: TGTGCCAGCAGTTTCGCCCCTAGCACAGATACGCAGTATTTT.

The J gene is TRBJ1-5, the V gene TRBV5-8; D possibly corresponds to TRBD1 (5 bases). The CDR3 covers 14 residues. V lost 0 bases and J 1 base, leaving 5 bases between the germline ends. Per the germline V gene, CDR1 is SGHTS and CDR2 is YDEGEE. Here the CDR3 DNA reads TGTGCCAGCAGCTTGGAGGGGAGCAATCAGCCCCAGCATTTT. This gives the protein CASSLEGSNQPQHF.

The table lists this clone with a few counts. CDR3 sequence: CSVEKNTEAFF. The CDR3 coding sequence is TGCAGCGTTGAGAAGAACACTGAAGCTTTCTTT. V is TRBV29-1 and J is TRBJ1-1; D not certain. Germline CDR1 SQVTM, CDR2 ANQGSEA. Trimming removed 3 bases at V and 1 base at J, with 3 bases between. The CDR3 is made up of 11 amino acids.

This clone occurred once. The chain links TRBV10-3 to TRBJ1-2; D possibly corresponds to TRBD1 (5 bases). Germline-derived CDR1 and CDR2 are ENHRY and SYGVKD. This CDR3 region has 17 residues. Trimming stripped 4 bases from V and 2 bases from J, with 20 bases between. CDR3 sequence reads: CAISGPGGDRWNYGYTF. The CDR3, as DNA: TGTGCCATCAGTGGACCGGGGGGTGATCGGTGGAACTATGGCTACACCTTC.